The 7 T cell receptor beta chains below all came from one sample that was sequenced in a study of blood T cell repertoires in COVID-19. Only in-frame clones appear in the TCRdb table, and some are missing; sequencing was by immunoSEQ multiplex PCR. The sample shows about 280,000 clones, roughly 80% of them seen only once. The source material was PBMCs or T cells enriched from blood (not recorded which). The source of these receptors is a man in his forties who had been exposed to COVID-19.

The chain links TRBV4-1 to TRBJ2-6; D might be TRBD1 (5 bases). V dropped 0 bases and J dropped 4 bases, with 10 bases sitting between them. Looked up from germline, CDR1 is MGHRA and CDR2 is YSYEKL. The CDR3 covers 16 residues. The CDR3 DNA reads TGCGCCAGCAGCCAAGACAGGGTAACCGGGGCCAACGTCCTGACTTTC. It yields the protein CASSQDRVTGANVLTF.

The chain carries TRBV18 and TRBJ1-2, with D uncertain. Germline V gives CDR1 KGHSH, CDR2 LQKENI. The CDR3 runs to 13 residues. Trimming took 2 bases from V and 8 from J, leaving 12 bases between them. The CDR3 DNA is TGTGCCAGCTCACCATCTGAGGCACAAGGCTACACCTTC. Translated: CASSPSEAQGYTF.

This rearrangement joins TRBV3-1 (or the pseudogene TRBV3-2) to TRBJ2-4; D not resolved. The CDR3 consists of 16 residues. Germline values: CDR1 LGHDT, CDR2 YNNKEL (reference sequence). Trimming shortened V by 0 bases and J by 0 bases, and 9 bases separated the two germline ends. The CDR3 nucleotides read TGTGCCAGCAGCCAAGAGGGTACAGTAGCCAAAAACATTCAGTACTTC. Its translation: CASSQEGTVAKNIQYF.

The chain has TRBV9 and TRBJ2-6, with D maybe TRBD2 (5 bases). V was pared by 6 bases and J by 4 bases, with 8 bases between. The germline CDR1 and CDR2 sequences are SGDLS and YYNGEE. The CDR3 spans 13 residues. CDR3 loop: CASTGYGANVLTF. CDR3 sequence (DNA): TGTGCCAGCACGGGGTACGGGGCCAACGTCCTGACTTTC.

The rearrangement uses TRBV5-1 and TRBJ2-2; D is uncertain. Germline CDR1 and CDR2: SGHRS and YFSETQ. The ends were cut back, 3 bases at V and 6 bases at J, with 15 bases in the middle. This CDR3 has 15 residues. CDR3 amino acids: CASSSGFVIAGELFF. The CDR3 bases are TGCGCCAGCAGCTCCGGGTTCGTGATCGCCGGGGAGCTGTTTTTT.

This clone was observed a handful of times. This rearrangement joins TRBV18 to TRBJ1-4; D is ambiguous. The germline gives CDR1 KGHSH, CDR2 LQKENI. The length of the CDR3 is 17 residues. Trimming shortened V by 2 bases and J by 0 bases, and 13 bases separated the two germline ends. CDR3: CASSPVELIATNEKLFF. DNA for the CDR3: TGTGCCAGCTCACCAGTTGAACTAATTGCAACTAATGAAAAACTGTTTTTT. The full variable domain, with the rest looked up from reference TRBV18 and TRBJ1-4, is NAGVMQNPRHLVRRRGQEARLRCSPMKGHSHVYWYRQLPEEGLKFMVYLQKENIIDESGMPKERFSAEFPKEGPSILRIQQVVRGDSAAYFCASSPVELIATNEKLFFGSGTQLSVL.

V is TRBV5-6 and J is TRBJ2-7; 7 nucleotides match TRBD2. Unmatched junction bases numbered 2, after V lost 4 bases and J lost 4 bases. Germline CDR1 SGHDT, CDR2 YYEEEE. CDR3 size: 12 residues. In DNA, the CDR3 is TGTGCCAGCAGCCGACTAGCTTACGAGCAGTACTTC. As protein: CASSRLAYEQYF.